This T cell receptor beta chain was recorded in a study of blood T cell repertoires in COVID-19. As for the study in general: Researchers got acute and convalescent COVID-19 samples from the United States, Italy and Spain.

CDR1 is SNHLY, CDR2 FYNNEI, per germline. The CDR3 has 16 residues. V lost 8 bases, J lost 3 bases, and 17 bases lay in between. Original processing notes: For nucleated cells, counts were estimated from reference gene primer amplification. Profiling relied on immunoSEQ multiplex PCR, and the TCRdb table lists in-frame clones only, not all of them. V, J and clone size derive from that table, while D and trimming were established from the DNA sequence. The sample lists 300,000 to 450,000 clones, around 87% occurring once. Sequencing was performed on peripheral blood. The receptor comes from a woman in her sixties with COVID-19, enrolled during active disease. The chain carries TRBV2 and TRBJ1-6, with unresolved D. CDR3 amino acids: CASDGGDNLYNSPLHF. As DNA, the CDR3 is TGTGCCAGCGACGGCGGGGATAACCTCTATAATTCACCCCTCCACTTT.